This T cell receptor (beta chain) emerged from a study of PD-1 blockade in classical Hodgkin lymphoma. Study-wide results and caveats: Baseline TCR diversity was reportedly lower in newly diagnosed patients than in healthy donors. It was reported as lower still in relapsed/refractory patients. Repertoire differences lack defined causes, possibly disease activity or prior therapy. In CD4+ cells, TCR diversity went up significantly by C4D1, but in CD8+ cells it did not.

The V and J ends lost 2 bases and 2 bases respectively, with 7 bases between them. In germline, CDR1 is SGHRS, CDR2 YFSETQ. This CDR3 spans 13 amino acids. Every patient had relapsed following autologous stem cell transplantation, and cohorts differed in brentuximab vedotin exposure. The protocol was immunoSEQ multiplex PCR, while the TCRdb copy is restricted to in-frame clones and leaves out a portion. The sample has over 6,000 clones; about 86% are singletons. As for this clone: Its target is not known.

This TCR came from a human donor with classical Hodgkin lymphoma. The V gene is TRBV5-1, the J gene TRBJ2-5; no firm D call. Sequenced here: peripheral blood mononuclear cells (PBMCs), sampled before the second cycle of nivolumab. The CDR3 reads CASSFQPQETQYF. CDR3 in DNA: TGCGCCAGCAGCTTTCAACCACAAGAGACCCAGTACTTC.